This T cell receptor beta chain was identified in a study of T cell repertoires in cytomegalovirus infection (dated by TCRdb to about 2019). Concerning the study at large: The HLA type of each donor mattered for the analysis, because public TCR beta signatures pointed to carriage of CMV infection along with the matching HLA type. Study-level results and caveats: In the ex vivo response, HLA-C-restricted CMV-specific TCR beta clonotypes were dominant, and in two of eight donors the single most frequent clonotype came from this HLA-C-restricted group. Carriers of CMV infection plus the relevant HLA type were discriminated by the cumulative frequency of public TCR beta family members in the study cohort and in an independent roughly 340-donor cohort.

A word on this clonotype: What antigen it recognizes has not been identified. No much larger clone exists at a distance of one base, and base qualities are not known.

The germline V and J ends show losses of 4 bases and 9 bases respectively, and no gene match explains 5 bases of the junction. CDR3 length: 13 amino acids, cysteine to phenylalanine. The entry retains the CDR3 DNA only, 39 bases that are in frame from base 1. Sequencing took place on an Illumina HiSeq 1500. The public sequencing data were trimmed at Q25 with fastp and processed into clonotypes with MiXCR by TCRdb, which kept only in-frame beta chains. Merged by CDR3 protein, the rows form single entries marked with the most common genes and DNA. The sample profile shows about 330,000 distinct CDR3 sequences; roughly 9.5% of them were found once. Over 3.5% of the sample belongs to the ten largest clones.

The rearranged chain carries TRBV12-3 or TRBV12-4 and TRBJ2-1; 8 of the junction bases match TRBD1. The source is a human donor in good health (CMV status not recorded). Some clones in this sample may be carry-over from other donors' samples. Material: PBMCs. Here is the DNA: TGTGCCAGCAGTTCGGTCAGGGGGCGTGAGCAGTTCTTC. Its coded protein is CASSSVRGREQFF.